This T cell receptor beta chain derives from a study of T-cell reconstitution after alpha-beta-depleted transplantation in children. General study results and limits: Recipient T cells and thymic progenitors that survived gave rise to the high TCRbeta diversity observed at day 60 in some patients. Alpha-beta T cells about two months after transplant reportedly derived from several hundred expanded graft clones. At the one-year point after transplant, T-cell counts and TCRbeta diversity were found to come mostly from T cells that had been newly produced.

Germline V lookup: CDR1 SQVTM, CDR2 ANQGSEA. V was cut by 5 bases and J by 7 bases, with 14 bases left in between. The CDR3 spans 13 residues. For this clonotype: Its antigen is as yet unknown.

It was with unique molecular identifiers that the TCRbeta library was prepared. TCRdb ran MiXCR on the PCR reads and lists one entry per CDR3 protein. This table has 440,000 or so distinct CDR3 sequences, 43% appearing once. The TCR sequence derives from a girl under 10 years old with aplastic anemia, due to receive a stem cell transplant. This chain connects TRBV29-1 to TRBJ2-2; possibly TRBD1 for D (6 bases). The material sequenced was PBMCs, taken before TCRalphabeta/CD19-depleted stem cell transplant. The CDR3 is CSVRRQAGGELFF. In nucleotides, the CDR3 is TGCAGCGTTCGCAGACAGGCGGGCGGGGAGCTGTTTTTT.